These 28 T cell receptor beta chains came from one sample sequenced in a study of long-term antiretroviral therapy in people with HIV. The authors ran the immunoSEQ assay, v3.0, at survey level. Clones were sequenced by immunoSEQ multiplex PCR, and TCRdb holds only the in-frame ones, with some missing. In the table there are around 29,000 clones, 95% of which are singletons. The sample consisted of unsorted PBMCs, taken 5.3 years after starting antiretroviral therapy. These receptors were obtained from a man in his thirties or forties with HIV.

The V call is TRBV5-1, the J call TRBJ2-7; D not certain. The V gene lost 2 bases and the J gene lost 5 bases, with 8 bases spanning the gap. This CDR3 has 12 residues. Looked up from germline, CDR1 is SGHRS and CDR2 is YFSETQ. CDR3 amino acids: CASSFDEDEQYF. The DNA of the CDR3 is TGCGCCAGCAGCTTTGATGAGGACGAGCAGTACTTC.

This clone was detected only once. V gene TRBV6-5 combines with J gene TRBJ2-2; the D gene could be TRBD1 or TRBD2 (7 bases each). Trimming removed 4 bases from V and 6 bases from J, with 12 bases in between. CDR3 length: 14 residues. The V gene's germline CDR1 is MNHEY and CDR2 SVGAGI. CDR3 nucleotides: TGTGCCAGCAGTTTTGCAGGGGGGGCCGGGGAGCTGTTTTTT. It yields the protein CASSFAGGAGELFF.

As for this clone: Within the sample, other DNA sequences also encode this same CDR3. V gene TRBV19 combines with J gene TRBJ1-1, with unresolved D. Germline CDR1 is LNHDA and CDR2 is SQIVND (reference sequence). The V end lost 1 base, the J end lost 1 base, and 1 base lay between the germline ends. The CDR3 has 12 residues. The CDR3, as DNA: TGTGCCAGTAGTATAGGGAACACTGAAGCTTTCTTT. The encoded protein is CASSIGNTEAFF. The full variable domain, its missing parts supplied by reference TRBV19 and TRBJ1-1, is DGGITQSPKYLFRKEGQNVTLSCEQNLNHDAMYWYRQDPGQGLRLIYYSQIVNDFQKGDIAEGYSVSREKKESFPLTVTSAQKNPTAFYLCASSIGNTEAFFGQGTRLTVV.

On this clone itself: A much larger clone differs from this one at a single base, so this may be a read error. The same CDR3 can be traced to other DNA sequences in this sample. The gene calls are TRBV19 and TRBJ2-7; 9 nucleotides match TRBD2. Trimming removed 3 bases from V and 5 bases from J; junction bases left unmatched: 2. The CDR3 is 13 residues long. Germline CDR1 is LNHDA and CDR2 is SQIVND (reference sequence). CDR3 loop: CASSIASGDEQYF. The CDR3 DNA is TGTGCCAGTAGTATCGCTAGCGGGGACGAGCAGTACTTC.

The V and J genes are TRBV29-1 and TRBJ2-3; 11 nucleotides align to TRBD2. Germline V gene sequence: CDR1 SQVTM, CDR2 ANQGSEA. The CDR3 consists of 15 residues. Trimming cost V 2 bases and J 4 bases; bases outside gene matches: 5. The CDR3 region is CSVEPYSGGADTQYF. In nucleotides, the CDR3 is TGCAGCGTTGAACCCTATAGCGGGGGGGCAGATACGCAGTATTTT.

V and J are TRBV10-3 and TRBJ1-6, with TRBD1 identical over 7 bases. CDR3 length: 15 residues. The V gene's germline CDR1 is ENHRY and CDR2 SYGVKD. Trimming took 6 bases from V and 5 from J; bases not matched to a gene: 7. The DNA for the CDR3 is TGTGCCATCAGCCCACAGGGGCCGAATAATTCACCCCTCCACTTT. Its translation: CAISPQGPNNSPLHF.

The chain couples TRBV14 to TRBJ2-3; the D gene is possibly TRBD1 (6 bases). Germline CDR1 reads SGHDN; CDR2 reads FVKESK. The V end was cut by 5 bases, the J end by 7 bases, with 13 bases between. This CDR3 contains 13 residues. CDR3 nucleotides: TGTGCCAGCAGCTCGTCAGGGGCATATACGCAGTATTTT. The encoded protein is CASSSSGAYTQYF.

The chain carries TRBV7-6 and TRBJ1-2, with D hard to call. The CDR3 consists of 13 residues. The germline CDR1 and CDR2 sequences are SGHVS and FNYEAQ. The V end was cut by 1 base, the J end by 1 base, with 4 bases between. For the CDR3, the DNA is TGTGCCAGCAGCTTAGACAATAACTATGGCTACACCTTC. It is translated as CASSLDNNYGYTF.

The chain employs TRBV27 and TRBJ2-1, with 10 nucleotides matching TRBD2. The CDR3 totals 13 residues. Germline V gene sequence: CDR1 MNHEY, CDR2 SMNVEV (reference sequence). Germline trimming cut 4 bases from V and 9 bases from J; bases unmatched to any gene: 3. This CDR3 is CASSYSGRSEQFF. The CDR3 DNA reads TGTGCCAGCAGTTATAGCGGGAGGAGTGAGCAGTTCTTC.

V is TRBV7-3 and J is TRBJ1-4; D not certain. Trimming took 2 bases from V and 5 from J, leaving 6 bases between them. This CDR3 has 13 residues. Germline V gene data show CDR1 as SGHTA and CDR2 as FQGTGA. The CDR3 DNA follows: TGTGCCAGCAGCTTAGGGTTAAATGAAAAACTGTTTTTT. This gives the protein CASSLGLNEKLFF.

The CDR3 DNA follows: TGTGCCAGCAGCCCGGGGTTGACAGGGGTCGAAAACATTCAGTACTTC. This gives the protein CASSPGLTGVENIQYF. The gene calls are TRBV7-6 and TRBJ2-4; 8 bases match TRBD1. J was trimmed by 5 bases and V by 5 bases; bases with no gene match: 11. CDR1 and CDR2 from the germline V gene are SGHVS and FNYEAQ. The CDR3 extends over 16 amino acids.

V and J are TRBV7-9 and TRBJ1-2, with D possibly matching TRBD1 (6 bases). This CDR3 is built from 12 residues. CDR1 is SEHNR, CDR2 FQNEAQ, per germline (reference sequence). Trimming shortened V by 5 bases and J by 4 bases, and 8 bases separated the two germline ends. The CDR3, as DNA: TGTGCCAGCAGCCAGGACAGCTATGGCTACACCTTC. It encodes CASSQDSYGYTF.

The V gene is TRBV6-5, the J gene TRBJ2-2; 8 nucleotides match TRBD1. The V segment lost 7 bases and the J segment 4 bases; nucleotides outside the gene matches: 8. In germline, CDR1 is MNHEY, CDR2 SVGAGI. The CDR3 spans 15 residues. CDR3 DNA: TGTGCCAGCATACCCTCGGACAGGGCCACCGGGGAGCTGTTTTTT. It translates to CASIPSDRATGELFF.

The chain couples TRBV18 to TRBJ1-2, with D perhaps matching TRBD1 (5 bases). Per germline, CDR1 KGHSH and CDR2 LQKENI. The CDR3 has 15 residues. V lost 3 bases, J lost 4 bases, and 15 bases lay in between. CDR3 nucleotide sequence: TGTGCCAGCTCACCTAGGCAGGGCATAGGCTATGGCTACACCTTC. Its protein product is CASSPRQGIGYGYTF.

This clone was seen only once. J is TRBJ1-6 and V is TRBV13, with TRBD1 matching 10 bases. Germline CDR1 is PRHDT and CDR2 is FYEKMQ (reference sequence). After removal of 5 bases from V and 7 bases from J, the junction contained 5 bases not matched to a gene. The CDR3 extends over 15 amino acids. The CDR3 bases are TGTGCCAGCAGCCTCGGGACAGGGGCGAATTCACCCCTCCACTTT. As protein: CASSLGTGANSPLHF.

The rearrangement joins TRBV7-2 to TRBJ1-5; D gene uncertain. CDR1 is SGHTA, CDR2 FQGNSA, per germline. CDR3 length equals 15 residues. V was shortened by 6 bases and J by 0 bases, with 12 bases between the two germline ends. This CDR3 is CASSLTHNSNQPQHF. In DNA form, the CDR3 reads TGTGCCAGCAGTTTAACACATAATAGCAATCAGCCCCAGCATTTT.

The chain combines TRBV6-5 with TRBJ1-5; 8 bases line up with TRBD1. The junction had 4 bases not matched to a gene; V was cut back by 6 bases and J by 3 bases. Germline V gene lookup returns CDR1 MNHEY and CDR2 SVGAGI. This CDR3 has 14 amino acids. The CDR3 sequence is CASRRTGYNQPQHF. The CDR3, as DNA: TGTGCCAGCAGAAGGACAGGGTACAATCAGCCCCAGCATTTT.

This rearrangement joins TRBV15 to TRBJ2-3, with D possibly TRBD2 on 5 matching bases. The CDR3 contains 15 residues. Germline lookup yields CDR1 LNHNV and CDR2 YYDKDF (reference sequence). V lost 1 base and J 2 bases, leaving 10 bases between the germline ends. The CDR3 DNA is TGTGCCACCAGCAGAGTTGAGGGAGCCACAGATACGCAGTATTTT. Protein sequence: CATSRVEGATDTQYF.

The rearrangement links TRBV19 to TRBJ2-7; possible D gene TRBD2, 5 bases. The length of the CDR3 is 13 residues. Germline V gene data show CDR1 as LNHDA and CDR2 as SQIVND (reference sequence). V was trimmed by 7 bases and J by 4 bases, leaving 14 bases between them. In DNA, the CDR3 is TGTGCCAGTACCATTCACGGACTTTACGAGCAGTACTTC. Protein product: CASTIHGLYEQYF.

The rearrangement links TRBV2 to TRBJ1-1, with D uncertain. Trimming removed 6 bases from V and 4 bases from J, with 9 bases in between. Per the germline V gene, CDR1 is SNHLY and CDR2 is FYNNEI. The CDR3 loop spans 12 amino acids. The CDR3 DNA reads TGTGCCAGCAGATCTCTTGGCACTGAAGCTTTCTTT. It codes for CASRSLGTEAFF. Variable domain in full (rest from reference TRBV2 and TRBJ1-1): EPEVTQTPSHQVTQMGQEVILRCVPISNHLYFYWYRQILGQKVEFLVSFYNNEISEKSEIFDDQFSVERPDGSNFTLKIRSTKLEDSAMYFCASRSLGTEAFFGQGTRLTVV.

The chain couples TRBV4-1 to TRBJ2-7; D not certain. CDR3 length: 17 residues. CDR1 and CDR2 from the germline V gene are MGHRA and YSYEKL. Trimming took 5 bases from V and 0 from J, leaving 20 bases between them. CDR3 in DNA: TGCGCCAGCAGCGATCCCATCAGGCTACCCCGCTCCTACGAGCAGTACTTC. It is translated as CASSDPIRLPRSYEQYF.

This chain joins TRBV2 and TRBJ2-7, with D perhaps matching TRBD1 (6 bases). Germline V gene lookup returns CDR1 SNHLY and CDR2 FYNNEI. The V gene lost 5 bases and the J gene lost 4 bases, with 15 bases spanning the gap. The CDR3 sequence is 14 residues long. CDR3 sequence: CASSPLTGWYEQYF. DNA for the CDR3: TGTGCCAGCAGTCCATTGACAGGATGGTACGAGCAGTACTTC.

V gene TRBV29-1 combines with J gene TRBJ2-2; possible D gene TRBD1, 5 bases. From germline, CDR1 is SQVTM and CDR2 ANQGSEA. The CDR3 covers 13 residues. The ends were cut back, 1 base at V and 7 bases at J, with 10 bases in the middle. The CDR3 DNA is TGCAGCGTTGAAGGTTTGGGGCGCGGGGAGCTGTTTTTT. Residues: CSVEGLGRGELFF.

This clone appeared once. The chain has TRBV15 and TRBJ2-5, with TRBD2 matching 10 bases. The CDR3 covers 15 residues. Trimming at V came to 5 bases and at J to 0 bases, leaving 3 bases not matched to a gene. The germline V gene encodes CDR1 LNHNV and CDR2 YYDKDF (reference sequence). CDR3 bases: TGTGCCACCAGCCGGACTAGCGGATACCAAGAGACCCAGTACTTC. Translating it yields CATSRTSGYQETQYF.

The sample holds one count of this clone. The chain recombines TRBV27 with TRBJ2-3, with a weak D call TRBD2 (6 bases). The length of the CDR3 is 14 residues. Trimming took off 5 bases at V and 1 base at J, with 10 bases between the two ends. CDR1 and CDR2 from the germline V gene are MNHEY and SMNVEV (reference sequence). Written as DNA, the CDR3 is TGTGCCAGCAGTGTACTAGCTCGCACAGATACGCAGTATTTT. As protein: CASSVLARTDTQYF.

The CDR3 spells CATSRTAAYEQYF. DNA of the CDR3: TGTGCCACCAGCAGGACAGCGGCCTACGAGCAGTACTTC. The chain joins TRBV15 to TRBJ2-7; possibly TRBD1 or TRBD2 for D (5 bases each). The CDR3 is 13 residues long. CDR1 LNHNV and CDR2 YYDKDF come from the germline V gene (reference sequence). V gave up 3 bases and J gave up 2 bases, with 8 bases separating them.

The J gene is TRBJ2-7, the V gene TRBV6-5; D is uncertain. The CDR3 is made up of 14 amino acids. V dropped 2 bases and J dropped 7 bases, with 15 bases sitting between them. Germline CDR1 is MNHEY and CDR2 is SVGAGI. The CDR3 coding sequence is TGTGCCAGCAGTTACACGCTCCTTTCTAAAGAGCAGTACTTC. Amino acid sequence: CASSYTLLSKEQYF.

The chain has TRBV30 and TRBJ1-1; no reliable D call. Germline loops: CDR1 GTSNPN, CDR2 SVGIG (reference sequence). The V and J ends lost 0 bases and 1 base respectively, with 6 bases between them. This CDR3 has 13 amino acids. The CDR3 DNA sequence: TGTGCCTGGAGTGTAGCTTGGAACACTGAAGCTTTCTTT. Residues: CAWSVAWNTEAFF.